The 30 T cell receptor beta chains in this list originate from one sample, sequenced in a study of cytomegalovirus exposure and HLA in healthy donors. Sequencing used immunoSEQ multiplex PCR; TCRdb keeps in-frame clones, though not all of them. The sample has roughly 150,000 clones, just under 90% seen once; the top ten hold 9% to 12%. The source material was PBMCs. Every receptor here comes from a young woman in good health and CMV-seropositive.

This clone appeared a single time. The V call is TRBV28, the J call TRBJ1-1; TRBD1 aligns across 7 bases. There are 15 residues in the CDR3. J gave up 1 base and V 5 bases, and 7 bases lay outside the gene matches. Germline V gene data show CDR1 as MDHEN and CDR2 as SYDVKM. The CDR3 reads CASSEGGAGNTEAFF. The CDR3 DNA reads TGTGCCAGCAGTGAAGGGGGCGCTGGGAACACTGAAGCTTTCTTT.

V usage is TRBV10-3 and J usage is TRBJ2-3; 11 nucleotides agree with TRBD2. Germline V gives CDR1 ENHRY, CDR2 SYGVKD. CDR3 length equals 15 residues. Unmatched junction bases numbered 1, after V lost 5 bases and J lost 0 bases. Here the CDR3 reads CAISTSGSSTDTQYF. Written as DNA, the CDR3 is TGTGCCATCAGTACTAGCGGGAGTAGCACAGATACGCAGTATTTT.

The gene calls are TRBV27 and TRBJ1-3; 8 nucleotides line up with TRBD1. V dropped 5 bases and J dropped 2; count of bases not matched to a gene: 2. This CDR3 has 14 amino acids. Germline loops: CDR1 MNHEY, CDR2 SMNVEV (reference sequence). CDR3: CASSQGATGNTIYF. The CDR3 DNA sequence: TGTGCCAGCAGTCAGGGGGCCACTGGAAACACCATATATTTT.

J is TRBJ2-1 and V is TRBV6-4, with 11 nucleotides matching TRBD2. J gave up 5 bases and V 8 bases, and 5 bases lay outside the gene matches. The germline V gene has CDR1 MRHNA and CDR2 SNTAGT. CDR3 size: 14 residues. The CDR3 DNA reads TGTGCCAGCTCGGGACTAGCGGAAAACAATGAGCAGTTCTTC. Amino acid sequence: CASSGLAENNEQFF.

As to this clone: Compared with germline, one end of the junction differs, possibly owing to a read error. J is TRBJ2-5 and V is TRBV19; D is perhaps TRBD1 (5 bases). CDR1 LNHDA and CDR2 SQIVND come from the germline V gene (reference sequence). The CDR3 has 13 residues. The CDR3 reads CASSIRAQATQYF. Written as DNA, the CDR3 is TGTGCCAGTAGCATCAGGGCTCAAGCGACCCAGTACTTC.

The genes are TRBV6-6 and TRBJ2-5; D is ambiguous. The germline V gene encodes CDR1 MNHNY and CDR2 SVGAGI (reference sequence). This CDR3 has 15 residues. The ends were cut back, 2 bases at V and 1 base at J, with 11 bases in the middle. In nucleotides, the CDR3 is TGTGCCAGCAGTTACGCAGGCGCCATCCAAGAGACCCAGTACTTC. Translation gives CASSYAGAIQETQYF.

The chain joins TRBV5-1 to TRBJ2-1; 13 bases are shared with TRBD2. Unmatched junction bases numbered 10, after V lost 5 bases and J lost 8 bases. Germline V gene data show CDR1 as SGHRS and CDR2 as YFSETQ. The CDR3 covers 16 residues. For the CDR3, the DNA is TGCGCCAGCAGTTCGGGACTAGCGGGATTGTTCTATGAGCAGTTCTTC. Its protein product is CASSSGLAGLFYEQFF.

The chain uses TRBV19 and TRBJ2-3; TRBD2 matches 9 bases. Germline V lookup: CDR1 LNHDA, CDR2 SQIVND (reference sequence). The V and J ends lost 7 bases and 3 bases, in that order; junction bases with no gene match: 14. The CDR3 runs to 17 residues. DNA for the CDR3: TGTGCCAGTACCCCACCCCGGGGTAGCGGGAGTACAGATACGCAGTATTTT. It is translated as CASTPPRGSGSTDTQYF. The full variable domain, completed using reference TRBV19 and TRBJ2-3, is DGGITQSPKYLFRKEGQNVTLSCEQNLNHDAMYWYRQDPGQGLRLIYYSQIVNDFQKGDIAEGYSVSREKKESFPLTVTSAQKNPTAFYLCASTPPRGSGSTDTQYFGPGTRLTVL.

J is TRBJ1-4 and V is TRBV29-1; 7 bases agree with TRBD1. After removal of 7 bases from V and 5 bases from J, the junction contained 19 bases not matched to a gene. This CDR3 is 17 amino acids long. From germline, CDR1 is SQVTM and CDR2 ANQGSEA. CDR3 bases: TGCAGCGAGGGGGAAAAGGGGGCCCCCCAACCAAATGAAAAACTGTTTTTT. Protein product: CSEGEKGAPQPNEKLFF.

The chain links TRBV7-3 to TRBJ2-1; D gene unclear. Germline CDR1 and CDR2: SGHTA and FQGTGA. This CDR3 has 13 amino acids. V lost 4 bases and J lost 7, with 11 bases in between. The chain's CDR3 is CASSSQSGNEQFF. The CDR3 DNA is TGTGCCAGCAGCTCCCAGTCCGGGAATGAGCAGTTCTTC.

The gene calls are TRBV10-3 and TRBJ2-1; D is possibly TRBD1 (6 bases). Trimming took 7 bases from V and 7 from J, leaving 17 bases between them. Per the germline V gene, CDR1 is ENHRY and CDR2 is SYGVKD. The CDR3 consists of 14 residues. The CDR3 DNA reads TGTGCCATCAAGGGGGTCCTGAGGGGGAATGAGCAGTTCTTC. Translating gives CAIKGVLRGNEQFF.

The V gene is TRBV27, the J gene TRBJ2-2, with no clear D. Germline V lookup: CDR1 MNHEY, CDR2 SMNVEV (reference sequence). Trimming pared 2 bases from V and 4 bases from J, leaving 8 bases between. This CDR3 spans 14 amino acids. CDR3 DNA: TGTGCCAGCAGTTTAGCAGGATCCACCGGGGAGCTGTTTTTT. It encodes CASSLAGSTGELFF.

The chain recombines TRBV18 with TRBJ2-1; D ambiguous. Looked up from germline, CDR1 is KGHSH and CDR2 is LQKENI. V was trimmed by 4 bases and J by 0 bases, leaving 13 bases between them. The CDR3 contains 16 residues. The CDR3 bases are TGTGCCAGCTCACTGCGAGCACTTACCTCCTACAATGAGCAGTTCTTC. This gives the protein CASSLRALTSYNEQFF.

The chain uses TRBV7-2 and TRBJ2-5, with D perhaps TRBD2 (6 bases). The CDR3 covers 14 residues. Trimming removed 1 base at V and 5 bases at J, with 11 bases between. Germline V CDR1 and CDR2: SGHTA, FQGNSA. The CDR3 nucleotides are TGTGCCAGCAGCTTAGGCAGGGCGGGGGAGACCCAGTACTTC. Translating gives CASSLGRAGETQYF.

This sequence joins TRBV20-1 and TRBJ2-1; maybe TRBD2 (5 bases). CDR1 DFQATT and CDR2 SNEGSKA come from the germline V gene (reference sequence). V dropped 1 base and J dropped 10 bases, with 8 bases sitting between them. This CDR3 has 11 residues. CDR3 amino acids: CSARVGGEQFF. The CDR3 nucleotides read TGCAGTGCTAGAGTGGGCGGGGAGCAGTTCTTC.

The chain couples TRBV10-3 to TRBJ1-3, with a possible D match to TRBD1 (6 bases). Germline CDR1 and CDR2: ENHRY and SYGVKD. This CDR3 has 13 residues. V gave up 10 bases and J gave up 4 bases, with 14 bases separating them. The CDR3 here is CATGRTDGNTIYF. The CDR3 nucleotides read TGTGCCACCGGGCGGACAGACGGAAACACCATATATTTT.

This rearrangement joins TRBV2 to TRBJ1-2; D gene uncertain. The V and J ends lost 2 bases and 3 bases respectively, with 13 bases between them. The CDR3 is 15 amino acids. Germline-derived CDR1 and CDR2 are SNHLY and FYNNEI. In DNA form, the CDR3 reads TGTGCCAGCAGTGAAAGTGGACTTCTGTACTATGGCTACACCTTC. Translated, it gives CASSESGLLYYGYTF.

The chain employs TRBV6-1 and TRBJ1-5, with 8 positions matching TRBD1. Germline CDR1 is MNHNS and CDR2 is SASEGT. The CDR3 has 19 residues. The V segment lost 4 bases and the J segment 4 bases; nucleotides outside the gene matches: 18. The CDR3 DNA follows: TGTGCCAGCAGTGGTGGGGCCATATACGGACAGGGAAGAAATCAGCCCCAGCATTTT. Protein: CASSGGAIYGQGRNQPQHF.

The chain joins TRBV7-3 to TRBJ2-3; 12 bases match TRBD2. Germline CDR1 reads SGHTA; CDR2 reads FQGTGA. Losses at the gene ends were 3 bases for V and 5 bases for J; bases not matched to a gene: 0. The CDR3 consists of 14 residues. The CDR3 DNA sequence: TGTGCCAGCAGCTTGACTAGCGGGAGAGATACGCAGTATTTT. Translation: CASSLTSGRDTQYF.

This clone was observed a handful of times. The chain is built from TRBV5-1 and TRBJ2-7; D is possibly TRBD1 (6 bases). CDR3 length equals 13 residues. Per germline, CDR1 SGHRS and CDR2 YFSETQ. Between the trimmed V and J ends, which lost 4 bases and 1 base, there was a span of 9 bases. CDR3 DNA sequence: TGCGCCAGCAGCCTCGGACAGTCCTACGAGCAGTACTTC. Its protein is CASSLGQSYEQYF.

This clone was recorded only once. The V call is TRBV30, the J call TRBJ1-3, with TRBD1 identical over 12 bases. This CDR3 comprises 16 residues. Looked up from germline, CDR1 is GTSNPN and CDR2 is SVGIG (reference sequence). V was pared by 1 base and J by 3 bases, with 4 bases of the junction left unmatched. The CDR3 region is CAWSGRDRGHGNTIYF. The CDR3 nucleotides read TGTGCCTGGAGTGGCCGGGACAGGGGGCATGGAAACACCATATATTTT. Supplemented by reference TRBV30 and TRBJ1-3, the full variable domain reads SQTIHQWPATLVQPVGSPLSLECTVEGTSNPNLYWYRQAAGRGLQLLFYSVGIGQISSEVPQNLSASRPQDRQFILSSKKLLLSDSGFYLCAWSGRDRGHGNTIYFGEGSWLTVV.

V usage is TRBV2 and J usage is TRBJ2-2; D not certain. V lost 6 bases to trimming and J lost 0 bases, with 8 bases between them. Germline V lookup: CDR1 SNHLY, CDR2 FYNNEI. CDR3 length equals 14 residues. The DNA for the CDR3 is TGTGCCAGCAGATTGGCCACGAACACCGGGGAGCTGTTTTTT. Its protein product is CASRLATNTGELFF.

This chain uses TRBV5-6 with TRBJ2-3; D is uncertain. Trimming removed 0 bases at V and 3 bases at J, with 14 bases between. Germline CDR1 is SGHDT and CDR2 is YYEEEE. This CDR3 region has 16 residues. CDR3 region: CASSLVVELRTDTQYF. DNA of the CDR3: TGTGCCAGCAGCTTGGTTGTGGAGCTTCGGACAGATACGCAGTATTTT. The variable domain in full, completed from reference TRBV5-6 and TRBJ2-3, reads DAGVTQSPTHLIKTRGQQVTLRCSPKSGHDTVSWYQQALGQGPQFIFQYYEEEERQRGNFPDRFSGHQFPNYSSELNVNALLLGDSALYLCASSLVVELRTDTQYFGPGTRLTVL.

The rearrangement uses TRBV7-9 and TRBJ2-7; the D gene is possibly TRBD1 (5 bases). Trimming left V 6 bases short and J 1 base short, with 7 bases between. The CDR3 runs to 12 residues. Germline V CDR1 and CDR2: SEHNR, FQNEAQ (reference sequence). The CDR3: CASSKGSYEQYF. CDR3 DNA sequence: TGTGCCAGCAGTAAGGGGTCCTACGAGCAGTACTTC.

The chain is built from TRBV9 and TRBJ2-1, with TRBD2 as a possible D gene (5 bases). Trimming cost V 5 bases and J 2 bases, with 20 bases left between them. CDR1 and CDR2 (germline): SGDLS, YYNGEE. CDR3 length equals 17 residues. CDR3 DNA sequence: TGTGCCAGCAGATCCCCCGACGGTGACTATCCCTACAATGAGCAGTTCTTC. Its translation is CASRSPDGDYPYNEQFF.

The chain employs TRBV15 and TRBJ2-3; D is unresolved. Germline V lookup: CDR1 LNHNV, CDR2 YYDKDF (reference sequence). Trimming cost V 1 base and J 4 bases, with 12 bases left between them. The CDR3 sequence is 15 residues long. CDR3 loop: CATSRGAVGPDTQYF. The CDR3 DNA reads as TGTGCCACCAGCAGAGGGGCAGTTGGTCCAGATACGCAGTATTTT.

V and J are TRBV11-2 and TRBJ2-5; D gene ambiguous. The CDR3 length is 14 residues. Trimming removed 1 base from V and 5 bases from J, with 11 bases in between. Germline CDR1 reads SGHAT; CDR2 reads FQNNGV. DNA for the CDR3: TGTGCCAGCAGCTTAGGCGCCTCCCCGGAGACCCAGTACTTC. Translated: CASSLGASPETQYF.

The chain links TRBV7-9 to TRBJ2-7; TRBD2 matches 11 bases. CDR1 is SEHNR, CDR2 FQNEAQ, per germline (reference sequence). J lost 3 bases, V lost 5 bases, and 6 bases had no gene match. This CDR3 is 15 amino acids long. Here the CDR3 reads CASSASSGGSYEQYF. The CDR3, as DNA: TGTGCCAGCAGCGCTTCTAGCGGGGGGAGCTACGAGCAGTACTTC.

This chain links TRBV2 with TRBJ2-5; 8 nucleotides agree with TRBD2. This CDR3 is built from 17 residues. Germline lookup yields CDR1 SNHLY and CDR2 FYNNEI. After removal of 7 bases from V and 0 bases from J, the junction contained 13 bases not matched to a gene. Here the CDR3 DNA reads TGTGCCAGCATAACAATTACAGCGGGGGAGTACCAAGAGACCCAGTACTTC. It encodes CASITITAGEYQETQYF.

V usage is TRBV5-8 and J usage is TRBJ1-5; a possible D gene is TRBD1 (6 bases). The CDR3 loop spans 16 amino acids. V lost 4 bases, J lost 5 bases, and 19 bases lay in between. From germline, CDR1 is SGHTS and CDR2 YDEGEE. CDR3 in DNA: TGTGCCAGCAGCCCGGGCCCAGGGGTCATCTATCAGCCCCAGCATTTT. It translates to CASSPGPGVIYQPQHF.